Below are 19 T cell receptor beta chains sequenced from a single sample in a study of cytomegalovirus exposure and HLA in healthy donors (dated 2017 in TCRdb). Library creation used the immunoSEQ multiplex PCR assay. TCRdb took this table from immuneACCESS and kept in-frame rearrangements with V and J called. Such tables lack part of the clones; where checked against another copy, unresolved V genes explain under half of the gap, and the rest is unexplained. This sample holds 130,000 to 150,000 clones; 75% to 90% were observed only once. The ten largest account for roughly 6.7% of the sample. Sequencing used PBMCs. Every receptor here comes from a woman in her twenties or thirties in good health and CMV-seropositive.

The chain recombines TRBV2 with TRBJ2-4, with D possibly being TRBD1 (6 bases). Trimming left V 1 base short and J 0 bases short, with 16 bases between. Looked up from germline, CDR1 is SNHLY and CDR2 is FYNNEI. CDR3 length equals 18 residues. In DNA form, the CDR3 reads TGTGCCAGCAGTGAAGACTTTCCCGGACAGTTAGCCAAAAACATTCAGTACTTC. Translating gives CASSEDFPGQLAKNIQYF.

CDR3 in amino acids: CASSAAGGASRAFF. DNA for the CDR3: TGTGCCAGCAGCGCGGCGGGGGGCGCAAGTCGGGCTTTCTTT. V is TRBV25-1 and J is TRBJ1-1, with TRBD1 as a possible D gene (6 bases). The germline V gene has CDR1 MGHDK and CDR2 SYGVNS. V was shortened by 6 bases and J by 11 bases, with 22 bases between the two germline ends. The CDR3 runs 14 residues.

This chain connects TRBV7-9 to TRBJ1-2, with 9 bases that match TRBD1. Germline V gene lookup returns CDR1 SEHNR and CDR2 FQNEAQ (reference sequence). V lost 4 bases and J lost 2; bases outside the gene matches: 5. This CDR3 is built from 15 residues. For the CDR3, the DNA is TGTGCCAGCAGCTCCGGGACAGGGACCAACTATGGCTACACCTTC. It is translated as CASSSGTGTNYGYTF. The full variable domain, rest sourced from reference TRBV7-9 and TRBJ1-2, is DTGVSQNPRHKITKRGQNVTFRCDPISEHNRLYWYRQTLGQGPEFLTYFQNEAQLEKSRLLSDRFSAERPKGSFSTLEIQRTEQGDSAMYLCASSSGTGTNYGYTFGSGTRLTVV.

The DNA for the CDR3 is TGTGCCAGCAGCCCCGGGACTAGCGGTATCACAGATACGCAGTATTTT. It is translated as CASSPGTSGITDTQYF. The V and J genes are TRBV9 and TRBJ2-3, with TRBD2 matching 11 bases. V gave up 4 bases and J gave up 2 bases; unmatched junction bases: 6. There are 16 residues in the CDR3. The germline CDR1 and CDR2 sequences are SGDLS and YYNGEE.

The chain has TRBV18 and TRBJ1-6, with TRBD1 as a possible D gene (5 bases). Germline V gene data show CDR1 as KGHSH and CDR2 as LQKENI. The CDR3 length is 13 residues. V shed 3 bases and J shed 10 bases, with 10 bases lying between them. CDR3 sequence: CASSPFDSSPLHF. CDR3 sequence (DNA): TGTGCCAGCTCACCCTTTGACAGCTCACCCCTCCACTTT.

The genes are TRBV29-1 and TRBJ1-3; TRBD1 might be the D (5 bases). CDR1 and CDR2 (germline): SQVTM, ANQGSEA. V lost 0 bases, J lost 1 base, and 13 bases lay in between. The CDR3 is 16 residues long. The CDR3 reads CSVEEGFGGSGNTIYF. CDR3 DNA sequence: TGCAGCGTTGAAGAGGGCTTCGGGGGATCTGGAAACACCATATATTTT.

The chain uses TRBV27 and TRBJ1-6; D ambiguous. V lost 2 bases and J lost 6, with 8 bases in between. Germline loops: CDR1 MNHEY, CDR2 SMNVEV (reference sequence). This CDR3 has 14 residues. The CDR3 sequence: CASSLTGSNSPLHF. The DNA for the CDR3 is TGTGCCAGCAGTTTAACGGGTTCTAATTCACCCCTCCACTTT.

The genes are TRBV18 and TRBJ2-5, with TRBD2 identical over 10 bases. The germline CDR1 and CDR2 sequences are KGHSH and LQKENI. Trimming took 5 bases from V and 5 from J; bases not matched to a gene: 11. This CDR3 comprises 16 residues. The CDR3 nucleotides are TGTGCCAGCTCATCAAACCTAGCGGGAGTGGGTGAGACCCAGTACTTC. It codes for CASSSNLAGVGETQYF.

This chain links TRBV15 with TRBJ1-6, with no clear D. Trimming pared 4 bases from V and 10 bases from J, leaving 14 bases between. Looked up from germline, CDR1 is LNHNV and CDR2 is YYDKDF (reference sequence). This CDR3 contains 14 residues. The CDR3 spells CATSTRGGFSPLHF. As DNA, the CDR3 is TGTGCCACCAGCACTCGGGGAGGGTTCTCACCCCTCCACTTT.

CDR3 in DNA: TGCAGTGCTAGGGGCGGACAGTCCCAGCATTTT. Translated, it gives CSARGGQSQHF. This chain links TRBV20-1 with TRBJ1-5; D may be TRBD1 (6 bases). CDR3 length equals 11 residues. Germline V gene data show CDR1 as DFQATT and CDR2 as SNEGSKA (reference sequence). Trimming left V 3 bases short and J 11 bases short, with 11 bases between.

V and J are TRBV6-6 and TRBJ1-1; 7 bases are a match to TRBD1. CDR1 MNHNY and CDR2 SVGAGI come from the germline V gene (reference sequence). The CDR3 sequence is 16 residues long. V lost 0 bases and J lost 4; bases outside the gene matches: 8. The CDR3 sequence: CASSYSTQGRTTEAFF. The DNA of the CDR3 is TGTGCCAGCAGTTACTCAACACAGGGGCGTACCACTGAAGCTTTCTTT.

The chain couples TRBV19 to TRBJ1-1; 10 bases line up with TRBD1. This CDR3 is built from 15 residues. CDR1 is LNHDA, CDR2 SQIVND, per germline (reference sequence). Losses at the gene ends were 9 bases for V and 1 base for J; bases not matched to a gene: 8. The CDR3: CASRQGASRNTEAFF. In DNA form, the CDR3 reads TGTGCCAGCCGACAGGGGGCGAGTAGGAACACTGAAGCTTTCTTT. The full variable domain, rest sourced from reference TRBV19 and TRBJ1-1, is DGGITQSPKYLFRKEGQNVTLSCEQNLNHDAMYWYRQDPGQGLRLIYYSQIVNDFQKGDIAEGYSVSREKKESFPLTVTSAQKNPTAFYLCASRQGASRNTEAFFGQGTRLTVV.

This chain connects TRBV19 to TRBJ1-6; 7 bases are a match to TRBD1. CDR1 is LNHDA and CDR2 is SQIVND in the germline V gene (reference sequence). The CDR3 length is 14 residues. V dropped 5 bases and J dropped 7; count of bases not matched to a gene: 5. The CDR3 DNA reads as TGTGCCAGTAGTGGGGACAGCCTAAATTCACCCCTCCACTTT. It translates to CASSGDSLNSPLHF. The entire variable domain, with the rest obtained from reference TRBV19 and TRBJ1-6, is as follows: DGGITQSPKYLFRKEGQNVTLSCEQNLNHDAMYWYRQDPGQGLRLIYYSQIVNDFQKGDIAEGYSVSREKKESFPLTVTSAQKNPTAFYLCASSGDSLNSPLHFGNGTRLTVT.

In DNA, the CDR3 is TGCGCCAGCAGCCAAGTGGCGGGAGCCACCTACGAGCAGTACTTC. It specifies CASSQVAGATYEQYF. V is TRBV4-1 and J is TRBJ2-7; 7 nucleotides line up with TRBD2. V shed 1 base and J 2 bases; nucleotides not matched to a gene: 5. Germline CDR1 is MGHRA and CDR2 is YSYEKL. CDR3 length: 15 residues.

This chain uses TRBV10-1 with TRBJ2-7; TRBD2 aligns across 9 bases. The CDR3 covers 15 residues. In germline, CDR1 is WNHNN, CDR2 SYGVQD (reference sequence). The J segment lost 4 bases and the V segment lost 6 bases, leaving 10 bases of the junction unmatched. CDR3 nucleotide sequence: TGCGCCAGCAGCGAAGGAGGTAGCGGGGGTTACGAGCAGTACTTC. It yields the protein CASSEGGSGGYEQYF.

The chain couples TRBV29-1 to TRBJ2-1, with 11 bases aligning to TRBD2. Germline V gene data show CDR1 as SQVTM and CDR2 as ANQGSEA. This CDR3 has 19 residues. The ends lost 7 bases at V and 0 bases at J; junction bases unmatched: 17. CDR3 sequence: CSAYLDGTSGPYSYNEQFF. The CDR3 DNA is TGCAGCGCATACCTAGACGGGACTAGCGGACCATACTCCTACAATGAGCAGTTCTTC.

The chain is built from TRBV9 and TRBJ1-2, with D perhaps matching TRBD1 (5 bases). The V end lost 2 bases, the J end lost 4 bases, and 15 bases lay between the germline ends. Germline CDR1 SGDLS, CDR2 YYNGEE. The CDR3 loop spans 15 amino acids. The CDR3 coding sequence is TGTGCCAGCAGCGTGTTAGCAGGGTCTGGCTATGGCTACACCTTC. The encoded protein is CASSVLAGSGYGYTF.

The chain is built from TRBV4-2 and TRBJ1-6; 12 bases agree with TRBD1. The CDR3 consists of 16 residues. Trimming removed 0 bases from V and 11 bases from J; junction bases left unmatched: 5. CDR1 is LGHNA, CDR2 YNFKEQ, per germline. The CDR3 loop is CASSQETGQGAAPLHF. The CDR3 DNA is TGTGCCAGCAGCCAAGAAACGGGACAGGGGGCGGCACCCCTCCACTTT.

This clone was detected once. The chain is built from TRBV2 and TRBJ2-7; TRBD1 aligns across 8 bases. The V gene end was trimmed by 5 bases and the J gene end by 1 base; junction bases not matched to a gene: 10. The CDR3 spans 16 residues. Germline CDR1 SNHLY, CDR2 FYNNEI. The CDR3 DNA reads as TGTGCCAGCAGTTACCTCGGACAGGGTGGGTCCTACGAGCAGTACTTC. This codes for CASSYLGQGGSYEQYF. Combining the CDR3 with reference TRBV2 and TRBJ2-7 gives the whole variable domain EPEVTQTPSHQVTQMGQEVILRCVPISNHLYFYWYRQILGQKVEFLVSFYNNEISEKSEIFDDQFSVERPDGSNFTLKIRSTKLEDSAMYFCASSYLGQGGSYEQYFGPGTRLTVT.